One TCR beta chain is described in this entry. Its antigen is undetermined. From germline, CDR1 is MNHEY and CDR2 SMNVEV (reference sequence). The CDR3 length is 17 residues. Trimming cost V 1 base and J 4 bases; bases outside gene matches: 10. This record comes from a study of T cell responses to AZD1222 COVID-19 vaccine. General study findings and limits: The study found vaccine-associated CD4 TCRs spanning spike, dominant at 160-218 and 743-854.

Method: immunoSEQ multiplex PCR; TCRdb's copy keeps in-frame clones and lacks some. The sample carries 100,000 to 130,000 clones, more than 70% recorded once. This receptor was identified in an adult in good health. The starting material was peripheral blood, obtained on day 0 of AZD1222 vaccination. The chain couples TRBV27 to TRBJ2-7, with 10 bases lining up with TRBD2. The CDR3 DNA is TGTGCCAGCAGTTTATATCGTGCGACTAGCGGGTCTTACGAGCAGTACTTC. Translation gives CASSLYRATSGSYEQYF.